This TCR beta chain is drawn from a study of radiotherapy plus CTLA-4 blockade in lung cancer. Overall study context: Approximately 18% of patients responded objectively, and around 32% achieved disease control. Notes on the study in general: In blood, TCR clones derived from the tumor expanded after radiotherapy plus ipilimumab. The best prediction of response reportedly came from early blood T cell clone dynamics, with interferon-beta.

Trimming took 5 bases from V and 8 from J, leaving 10 bases between them. This CDR3 is built from 12 residues. The germline V gene encodes CDR1 SGHAT and CDR2 FQNNGV. A word on this clone: Its antigen is not identified.

TCRdb's copy holds only in-frame clones and misses some; the assay was immunoSEQ multiplex PCR. The table lists tens of thousands of clones, roughly 84% of them singletons, with 7.8% in the top ten. CTLA-4 blockade using ipilimumab, together with focal radiation, was received by patients with chemo-refractory metastatic non-small-cell lung cancer. Sequences were derived from peripheral blood, sampled from a patient treated with radiotherapy plus ipilimumab. The receptor comes from a human donor with non-small cell lung cancer whose response to radiotherapy plus ipilimumab could not be evaluated. V and J are TRBV11-2 and TRBJ2-4; no reliable D call. CDR3 protein: CASSATRDIQYF. CDR3 nucleotides: TGTGCCAGCAGCGCCACCCGGGACATTCAGTACTTC.